These 6 T cell receptor beta chains were all obtained from the same sample, sequenced in a study of cytomegalovirus exposure and HLA in healthy donors. Repertoires were generated with immunoSEQ multiplex PCR, while TCRdb's copy carries only in-frame clones and drops some. The sample lists 200,000 to 250,000 clones, over 80% occurring once. The sequencing input was PBMCs. The receptors originated from a woman aged 25 to 39 in good health and CMV-seropositive.

This chain connects TRBV19 to TRBJ2-1, with D hard to call. Germline V gene data show CDR1 as LNHDA and CDR2 as SQIVND (reference sequence). Trimming took off 5 bases at V and 9 bases at J, with 11 bases between the two ends. The CDR3 contains 12 residues. CDR3: CASSVSYAEQFF. Written as DNA, the CDR3 is TGTGCCAGTAGTGTGTCCTATGCTGAGCAGTTCTTC.

This clone was counted between two and nine times. The rearrangement uses TRBV20-1 and TRBJ1-1; D gene ambiguous. Trimming pared 4 bases from V and 3 bases from J, leaving 6 bases between. Germline lookup yields CDR1 DFQATT and CDR2 SNEGSKA (reference sequence). The CDR3 sequence is 11 residues long. The DNA of the CDR3 is TGCAGTGCTACCTCGTACACTGAAGCTTTCTTT. The encoded protein is CSATSYTEAFF.

The sample holds a few counts of this clone. The CDR3 DNA reads as TGTGCCAGCACACTTTTATGGACAGGCCTTATTCTTTCCTCCTACGAGCAGTACTTC. Protein sequence: CASTLLWTGLILSSYEQYF. The gene calls are TRBV2 and TRBJ2-7; 7 bases map to TRBD1. V gave up 7 bases and J gave up 0 bases; unmatched junction bases: 21. The length of the CDR3 is 19 residues. Germline V gene data show CDR1 as SNHLY and CDR2 as FYNNEI.

This chain uses TRBV11-2 with TRBJ1-2; D ambiguous. This CDR3 has 14 amino acids. The germline V and J ends were trimmed by 8 bases and 2 bases, with 15 bases remaining between them. Germline V gene lookup returns CDR1 SGHAT and CDR2 FQNNGV. CDR3 residues: CASSSGRSNYGYTF. Here the CDR3 DNA reads TGTGCCAGCTCTTCTGGGCGGAGCAACTATGGCTACACCTTC.

This chain joins TRBV2 and TRBJ1-4; D remains ambiguous. CDR3 length equals 14 residues. CDR1 SNHLY and CDR2 FYNNEI come from the germline V gene. V was trimmed by 2 bases and J by 5 bases, leaving 9 bases between them. The CDR3 DNA sequence: TGTGCCAGCAGTGAACTGCGCCAAAATGAAAAACTGTTTTTT. Encoded protein: CASSELRQNEKLFF.

The sample holds a few counts of this clone. V gene TRBV2 combines with J gene TRBJ2-7; either TRBD1 or TRBD2 may supply D (5 bases each). Germline CDR1 reads SNHLY; CDR2 reads FYNNEI. This CDR3 has 12 amino acids. Trimming removed 5 bases at V and 7 bases at J, with 12 bases between. The CDR3 region is CASSLWGGEQYF. Written as DNA, the CDR3 is TGTGCCAGCAGTCTCTGGGGCGGGGAGCAGTACTTC.